These 20 T cell receptor beta chains originate from one sample sequenced in a study of cytomegalovirus exposure and HLA in healthy donors. PCR amplification relied on 60 Vbeta primers (plus 13 Jbeta primers). This table comes from immunoSEQ multiplex PCR, and its TCRdb copy is limited to in-frame clones, with some not included. The sample contains 130,000 to 150,000 clones, approximately 78% of which appear only once. The sample comprised PBMCs. These receptors were taken from a female donor in good health and CMV-seronegative.

This chain connects TRBV19 to TRBJ2-3; tentative D call: TRBD2 (5 bases). CDR3 length: 16 residues. Trimming removed 6 bases from V and 0 bases from J, with 16 bases in between. Germline lookup yields CDR1 LNHDA and CDR2 SQIVND (reference sequence). The CDR3 DNA reads TGTGCCAGTAGGCAGCGGACGGAAACTAGCACAGATACGCAGTATTTT. It translates to CASRQRTETSTDTQYF.

The chain has TRBV27 and TRBJ1-5; D may be TRBD1 (5 bases). V lost 5 bases, J lost 7 bases, and 15 bases lay in between. Germline CDR1 and CDR2: MNHEY and SMNVEV (reference sequence). The CDR3 totals 14 residues. The CDR3 loop reads CASSPDGGGQPQHF. CDR3 coding DNA: TGTGCCAGCAGTCCCGACGGGGGTGGCCAGCCCCAGCATTTT.

This clone appeared a single time. The chain carries TRBV7-9 and TRBJ2-7, with 10 bases identical to TRBD1. The CDR3 has 14 residues. V shed 5 bases and J 5 bases; nucleotides not matched to a gene: 6. Germline CDR1 reads SEHNR; CDR2 reads FQNEAQ (reference sequence). The CDR3 DNA sequence: TGTGCCAGCAGCCCTGGGACAGGGGTGAACGAGCAGTACTTC. It yields the protein CASSPGTGVNEQYF. The full variable domain, rest sourced from reference TRBV7-9 and TRBJ2-7, is DTGVSQNPRHKITKRGQNVTFRCDPISEHNRLYWYRQTLGQGPEFLTYFQNEAQLEKSRLLSDRFSAERPKGSFSTLEIQRTEQGDSAMYLCASSPGTGVNEQYFGPGTRLTVT.

The chain recombines TRBV7-3 with TRBJ2-3, with 14 bases matching TRBD2. The CDR3 length is 16 residues. The V gene's germline CDR1 is SGHTA and CDR2 FQGTGA. Germline trimming cut 5 bases from V and 4 bases from J; bases unmatched to any gene: 5. CDR3 DNA: TGTGCCAGCAGCCCCCGACTAGCGGGAGGGCCAGATACGCAGTATTTT. Residues: CASSPRLAGGPDTQYF.

The rearrangement links TRBV5-1 to TRBJ1-1, with a tentative D call TRBD1 (6 bases). The germline CDR1 and CDR2 sequences are SGHRS and YFSETQ. Trimming left V 5 bases short and J 1 base short, with 12 bases between. The CDR3 has 14 residues. The CDR3 bases are TGCGCCAGCAGTCGAGGGGGGGGGAACACTGAAGCTTTCTTT. Protein: CASSRGGGNTEAFF.

In its sample, this clone was seen once. The CDR3 coding sequence is TGTGCCAGCGGAGGGGGCCGAACGAACACCATATATTTT. Its protein product is CASGGGRTNTIYF. This rearrangement joins TRBV6-6 to TRBJ1-3, with TRBD1 matching over 7 bases. From germline, CDR1 is MNHNY and CDR2 SVGAGI (reference sequence). The CDR3 extends over 13 amino acids. With 8 bases clipped from V and 7 bases from J, the junction kept 8 bases outside the gene matches.

The chain uses TRBV7-9 and TRBJ2-2; 9 nucleotides align to TRBD2. The trim removed 5 bases at V and 4 bases at J, leaving 5 bases unmatched. CDR3 length: 15 residues. CDR1 and CDR2 from the germline V gene are SEHNR and FQNEAQ (reference sequence). The CDR3 coding sequence is TGTGCCAGCAGCCCCGGGACTAGCAGCACCGGGGAGCTGTTTTTT. It codes for CASSPGTSSTGELFF.

The chain links TRBV30 to TRBJ1-3; D uncertain. Per the germline V gene, CDR1 is GTSNPN and CDR2 is SVGIG (reference sequence). V lost 5 bases to trimming and J lost 0 bases, with 14 bases between them. The length of the CDR3 is 15 residues. The CDR3 DNA is TGTGCCTGGGGTCAACCCACAAGCTCTGGAAACACCATATATTTT. Protein sequence: CAWGQPTSSGNTIYF.

This chain links TRBV5-1 with TRBJ2-7, with 11 bases lining up with TRBD2. The CDR3 is made up of 14 amino acids. Per the germline V gene, CDR1 is SGHRS and CDR2 is YFSETQ. J was trimmed by 4 bases and V by 4 bases; bases with no gene match: 4. The CDR3 region has the DNA TGCGCCAGCAGCCCGGGGACTAGCGGATACGAGCAGTACTTC. The encoded protein is CASSPGTSGYEQYF.

About this clone: One junction end does not reproduce the germline sequence, and a read error may be involved. V gene TRBV5-1 combines with J gene TRBJ1-2, with D perhaps matching TRBD1 (6 bases). Germline CDR1 reads SGHRS; CDR2 reads YFSETQ. The CDR3 is made up of 15 amino acids. The CDR3 region has the DNA TGCGCCAGCAGCTCCCTCGCTGGGGCAGGGGATGGCTACCCCTTC. Protein product: CASSSLAGAGDGYPF.

The chain carries TRBV19 and TRBJ2-3, with D tentatively TRBD1 (6 bases). Germline CDR1 is LNHDA and CDR2 is SQIVND (reference sequence). Trimming took 5 bases from V and 2 from J, leaving 11 bases between them. This CDR3 is built from 14 residues. CDR3 in DNA: TGTGCCAGTAGTCTAGGGACAATCACAGATACGCAGTATTTT. It is translated as CASSLGTITDTQYF.

This clone occurred a few times. V is TRBV11-1 and J is TRBJ1-1; maybe TRBD1 (5 bases). The V end lost 6 bases, the J end lost 11 bases, and 13 bases lay between the germline ends. The CDR3 extends over 11 amino acids. Germline loops: CDR1 SGHAT, CDR2 FQDESV (reference sequence). In DNA form, the CDR3 reads TGTGCCAGCAGTGGCAGGGAAAGGGCTTTCTTT. Amino acid sequence: CASSGRERAFF.

The V gene is TRBV30, the J gene TRBJ2-3, with D hard to call. The V end was cut by 0 bases, the J end by 5 bases, with 12 bases between. Germline values: CDR1 GTSNPN, CDR2 SVGIG (reference sequence). The CDR3 contains 14 residues. This CDR3 is CAWSVLRGRDTQYF. The DNA for the CDR3 is TGTGCCTGGAGTGTACTTCGAGGAAGAGATACGCAGTATTTT.

On this clone: Other DNA sequences from this sample encode an identical CDR3 as well. The chain joins TRBV5-1 to TRBJ2-7; TRBD1 might be the D (6 bases). CDR1 and CDR2 (germline): SGHRS, YFSETQ. V gave up 0 bases and J gave up 3 bases, with 10 bases separating them. The CDR3 contains 14 residues. DNA of the CDR3: TGCGCCAGCAGCTTGGGTGGGACAAGCTACGAGCAGTACTTC. Translation gives CASSLGGTSYEQYF.

This chain links TRBV20-1 with TRBJ1-1, with D hard to call. Germline CDR1 DFQATT, CDR2 SNEGSKA (reference sequence). Trimming pared 1 base from V and 3 bases from J, leaving 3 bases between. The CDR3 is made up of 11 amino acids. CDR3 region: CSARVDTEAFF. CDR3 nucleotide sequence: TGCAGTGCTAGAGTAGACACTGAAGCTTTCTTT.

The V and J genes are TRBV5-1 and TRBJ2-7, with a weak D call TRBD2 (5 bases). This CDR3 is 12 amino acids long. V lost 4 bases and J lost 3, with 8 bases in between. Germline assignment: CDR1 SGHRS and CDR2 YFSETQ. The CDR3 sequence is CASSIEGYEQYF. CDR3 nucleotides: TGCGCCAGCAGCATAGAGGGCTACGAGCAGTACTTC.

The DNA for the CDR3 is TGTGCCAGCAGTCTCCATACAGGGTCGGATGAAAAACTGTTTTTT. This codes for CASSLHTGSDEKLFF. This chain uses TRBV7-2 with TRBJ1-4, with D maybe TRBD1 (6 bases). This CDR3 region has 15 residues. The V gene's germline CDR1 is SGHTA and CDR2 FQGNSA. V lost 6 bases to trimming and J lost 6 bases, with 17 bases between them.

The genes are TRBV7-3 and TRBJ2-7; D remains ambiguous. Germline CDR1 is SGHTA and CDR2 is FQGTGA. This CDR3 has 14 residues. V lost 3 bases to trimming and J lost 5 bases, with 14 bases between them. Written as DNA, the CDR3 is TGTGCCAGCAGCTTTCTTGGTACCTCAGACGAGCAGTACTTC. Amino acid sequence: CASSFLGTSDEQYF. Looking up the rest from reference TRBV7-3 and TRBJ2-7 gives the full variable domain: GAGVSQTPSNKVTEKGKYVELRCDPISGHTALYWYRQSLGQGPEFLIYFQGTGAADDSGLPNDRFFAVRPEGSVSTLKIQRTERGDSAVYLCASSFLGTSDEQYFGPGTRLTVT.

Note on this clone: In the same sample, other DNA sequences code for this CDR3. J is TRBJ2-5 and V is TRBV7-3, with D possibly being TRBD2 (6 bases). Germline V gene sequence: CDR1 SGHTA, CDR2 FQGTGA. V was clipped by 5 bases and J by 1 base, with 8 bases between them. There are 13 residues in the CDR3. The CDR3 nucleotides read TGTGCCAGCAGCCGCGGGGTCCAAGAGACCCAGTACTTC. It is translated as CASSRGVQETQYF.

The chain links TRBV7-8 to TRBJ1-1, with TRBD1 identical over 7 bases. From germline, CDR1 is SGHVS and CDR2 FQNEAQ. The V segment lost 5 bases and the J segment 1 base; nucleotides outside the gene matches: 10. This CDR3 is 16 amino acids long. The CDR3 DNA reads as TGTGCCAGCAGCCCCCCGAGGACAGGACCGAACACTGAAGCTTTCTTT. Its protein is CASSPPRTGPNTEAFF. The full variable domain, with the rest looked up from reference TRBV7-8 and TRBJ1-1, is GAGVSQSPRYKVAKRGQDVALRCDPISGHVSLFWYQQALGQGPEFLTYFQNEAQLDKSGLPSDRFFAERPEGSVSTLKIQRTQQEDSAVYLCASSPPRTGPNTEAFFGQGTRLTVV.